A single sample gave rise to the 17 T cell receptor beta chains below, sequenced in a study of shared clonotypes between healthy human individuals. Data came from immunoSEQ multiplex PCR; TCRdb stores just in-frame clones and leaves some out. The data show approximately 1.5 million clones, under 99% seen once. Sequencing input: naive CD4+ T cells sorted from blood. Subset indicated: CD45RA+ positively selected. These receptor sequences come from a man aged 25-45 years in good health.

The V call is TRBV2, the J call TRBJ2-1; D is unclear. The CDR3 has 13 residues. The germline gives CDR1 SNHLY, CDR2 FYNNEI. V lost 7 bases and J 4 bases, leaving 11 bases between the germline ends. The CDR3 protein is CASTPTRYNEQFF. The CDR3 region has the DNA TGTGCCAGCACCCCCACACGTTACAATGAGCAGTTCTTC.

This clone was detected only once. V usage is TRBV7-9 and J usage is TRBJ2-7, with D possibly called TRBD1 or TRBD2 (5 bases each). The CDR3 has 11 amino acids. The V end lost 1 base, the J end lost 11 bases, and 9 bases lay between the germline ends. Germline CDR1 SEHNR, CDR2 FQNEAQ (reference sequence). CDR3 sequence: CASSLGGSKYF. CDR3 sequence (DNA): TGTGCCAGCAGCTTAGGGGGGAGTAAGTACTTC. Using reference TRBV7-9 and TRBJ2-7 for the parts outside the CDR3, the full variable domain is DTGVSQNPRHKITKRGQNVTFRCDPISEHNRLYWYRQTLGQGPEFLTYFQNEAQLEKSRLLSDRFSAERPKGSFSTLEIQRTEQGDSAMYLCASSLGGSKYFGPGTRLTVT.

J is TRBJ2-2 and V is TRBV7-3; D is ambiguous. CDR3 size: 16 residues. Germline CDR1 SGHTA, CDR2 FQGTGA. V was shortened by 4 bases and J by 1 base, with 13 bases between the two germline ends. The CDR3 sequence is CASSSKAEKNTGELFF. Written as DNA, the CDR3 is TGTGCCAGCAGCTCAAAAGCCGAGAAGAACACCGGGGAGCTGTTTTTT.

The chain is built from TRBV7-9 and TRBJ1-5; TRBD1 might be the D (6 bases). Germline V gene data show CDR1 as SEHNR and CDR2 as FQNEAQ (reference sequence). The CDR3 is 18 residues long. V lost 5 bases and J lost 1, with 21 bases in between. CDR3: CASSKGTTGMGSNQPQHF. The CDR3 DNA follows: TGTGCCAGCAGCAAGGGAACAACAGGGATGGGCAGCAATCAGCCCCAGCATTTT.

The rearrangement uses TRBV2 and TRBJ2-7, with TRBD2 as a possible D gene (6 bases). V was pared by 5 bases and J by 7 bases, with 15 bases between. Germline V gene data show CDR1 as SNHLY and CDR2 as FYNNEI. The CDR3 loop spans 13 amino acids. CDR3 sequence: CASSSEGGLEQYF. The CDR3 DNA follows: TGTGCCAGCAGTTCGGAGGGAGGCTTGGAGCAGTACTTC.

This chain uses TRBV18 with TRBJ2-7, with 7 nucleotides matching TRBD1. CDR1 is KGHSH, CDR2 LQKENI, per germline. This CDR3 has 16 residues. Trimming at V came to 3 bases and at J to 5 bases, leaving 13 bases not matched to a gene. The CDR3 spells CASSPTGPAGEDEQYF. CDR3 DNA: TGTGCCAGCTCACCGACAGGGCCAGCTGGTGAGGACGAGCAGTACTTC. Based on the CDR3 plus reference TRBV18 and TRBJ2-7, the full variable domain is NAGVMQNPRHLVRRRGQEARLRCSPMKGHSHVYWYRQLPEEGLKFMVYLQKENIIDESGMPKERFSAEFPKEGPSILRIQQVVRGDSAAYFCASSPTGPAGEDEQYFGPGTRLTVT.

This chain joins TRBV18 and TRBJ2-1, with 10 bases identical to TRBD2. The V and J ends lost 0 bases and 7 bases, in that order; junction bases with no gene match: 0. This CDR3 is built from 14 residues. Germline CDR1 KGHSH, CDR2 LQKENI. The CDR3 is CASSPPSGGNEQFF. The CDR3 DNA sequence: TGTGCCAGCTCACCACCTAGCGGGGGGAATGAGCAGTTCTTC.

Concerning this clone: The sample holds other DNA sequences that translate to the same CDR3. The rearrangement joins TRBV5-1 to TRBJ1-4; 9 bases agree with TRBD1. Germline values: CDR1 SGHRS, CDR2 YFSETQ. V lost 4 bases to trimming and J lost 7 bases; unmatched junction nucleotides: 5. The CDR3 runs 14 residues. DNA for the CDR3: TGCGCCAGCAGCCTGGGACAGGGCTCTGAAAAACTGTTTTTT. This sequence encodes CASSLGQGSEKLFF.

This clone appeared once. Here the CDR3 omits its conserved ending phenylalanine or tryptophan, so a read error is the likely source. Because the CDR3's place on the DNA is in doubt, the DNA is left out and the CDR3 is given as listed by TCRdb. This chain joins TRBV6-1 and TRBJ1-4; TRBD1 is the table's D call, not checked against the DNA. CDR1 is MNHNS and CDR2 is SASEGT in the germline V gene. The CDR3 sequence runs 15 residues, both termini included. The CDR3 reads CASSDNRDRGPVRVL.

The chain is built from TRBV29-1 and TRBJ2-1; D is unresolved. Germline V gene lookup returns CDR1 SQVTM and CDR2 ANQGSEA. This CDR3 is built from 14 residues. Trimming pared 7 bases from V and 0 bases from J, leaving 13 bases between. CDR3 sequence reads: CSGFGESSYNEQFF. The CDR3, as DNA: TGCAGCGGTTTTGGAGAGAGCTCCTACAATGAGCAGTTCTTC.

This sequence joins TRBV19 and TRBJ1-2; 9 bases match TRBD1. CDR3 length equals 13 residues. V lost 5 bases, J lost 6 bases, and 4 bases stayed unmatched. CDR1 and CDR2 from the germline V gene are LNHDA and SQIVND (reference sequence). The CDR3 sequence is CASSRGQGNGYTF. The CDR3 nucleotides are TGTGCCAGTAGTCGGGGACAGGGTAATGGCTACACCTTC. Combining the CDR3 with reference TRBV19 and TRBJ1-2 gives the whole variable domain DGGITQSPKYLFRKEGQNVTLSCEQNLNHDAMYWYRQDPGQGLRLIYYSQIVNDFQKGDIAEGYSVSREKKESFPLTVTSAQKNPTAFYLCASSRGQGNGYTFGSGTRLTVV.

V is TRBV6-6 and J is TRBJ1-3; 9 bases align to TRBD1. J gave up 6 bases and V 4 bases, and 4 bases lay outside the gene matches. Germline V lookup: CDR1 MNHNY, CDR2 SVGAGI (reference sequence). CDR3 length: 14 residues. The CDR3 is CASSSGQGVNTIYF. CDR3 bases: TGTGCCAGCAGTTCGGGACAGGGAGTAAACACCATATATTTT.

The chain couples TRBV5-5 to TRBJ2-5, with 7 bases aligning to TRBD1. Trimming took 3 bases from V and 3 from J; bases not matched to a gene: 5. CDR3 length equals 14 residues. CDR1 and CDR2 from the germline V gene are SGHKS and YYEKEE (reference sequence). The CDR3 region has the DNA TGTGCCAGCAGCTATACAGGGGTCGAAGAGACCCAGTACTTC. It translates to CASSYTGVEETQYF.

CDR3 in DNA: TGTGCCAGCAGCTTTGCGGGGGTTACCACTGAAGCTTTCTTT. This translates into CASSFAGVTTEAFF. The chain couples TRBV28 to TRBJ1-1; TRBD1 is a possible D gene (5 bases). Germline assignment: CDR1 MDHEN and CDR2 SYDVKM. V lost 6 bases, J lost 4 bases, and 15 bases lay in between. There are 14 residues in the CDR3.

The rearrangement joins TRBV7-9 to TRBJ1-1, with D maybe TRBD1 (6 bases). The germline V gene has CDR1 SEHNR and CDR2 FQNEAQ (reference sequence). Trimming took off 1 base at V and 0 bases at J, with 15 bases between the two ends. The CDR3 covers 17 residues. CDR3 loop: CASSLVRGTGMNTEAFF. The CDR3 DNA reads TGTGCCAGCAGCTTAGTAAGGGGGACGGGGATGAACACTGAAGCTTTCTTT.

The V and J genes are TRBV4-3 and TRBJ2-1; 10 nucleotides align to TRBD2. V gave up 0 bases and J gave up 4 bases; unmatched junction bases: 9. Germline V CDR1 and CDR2: LGHNA, YSLEER. This CDR3 has 18 amino acids. CDR3: CASSQEFTGTSVYNEQFF. The CDR3 bases are TGCGCCAGCAGCCAAGAGTTCACCGGGACTAGCGTGTACAATGAGCAGTTCTTC.

This rearrangement joins TRBV18 to TRBJ2-3; D gene ambiguous. Germline V lookup: CDR1 KGHSH, CDR2 LQKENI. The CDR3 runs 16 residues. V was cut by 0 bases and J by 0 bases, with 10 bases left in between. The CDR3 is CASSPPLVVSTDTQYF. The CDR3 DNA reads as TGTGCCAGCTCACCACCGCTAGTCGTTAGCACAGATACGCAGTATTTT.